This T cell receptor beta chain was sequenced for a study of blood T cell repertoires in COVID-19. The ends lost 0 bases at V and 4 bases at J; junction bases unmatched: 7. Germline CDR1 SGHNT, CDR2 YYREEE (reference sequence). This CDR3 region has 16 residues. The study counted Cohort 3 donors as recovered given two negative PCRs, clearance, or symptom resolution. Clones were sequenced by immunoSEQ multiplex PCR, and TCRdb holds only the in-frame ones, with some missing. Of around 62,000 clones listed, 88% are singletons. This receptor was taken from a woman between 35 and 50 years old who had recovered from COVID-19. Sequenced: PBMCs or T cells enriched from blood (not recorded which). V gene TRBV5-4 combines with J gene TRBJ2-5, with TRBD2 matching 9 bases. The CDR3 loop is CASSLDFGGGAETQYF. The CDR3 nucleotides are TGTGCCAGCAGCTTGGATTTCGGCGGGGGGGCAGAGACCCAGTACTTC.